These T cell receptor beta chains were read from a single sample in a study of blood T cell repertoires in COVID-19. The table came from immunoSEQ multiplex PCR; TCRdb's copy has only in-frame clones and leaves some out. The sample has around 140,000 clones, around 86% seen once. The sequencing input was peripheral blood. Receptors originate from a woman aged 60-70 years with active or convalescent COVID-19. The CDR3 runs from the conserved cysteine through the conserved F or W. D genes are given only for firm matches. Expanded clones get a size class; other rows say once, few or many, or leave the size out.

size,V,J,D,DNA,CDR3
NA,TRBV23-1,TRBJ1-3,NA,TGCGCCAGCCCTAATGGAAACACCATATATTTT,CASPNGNTIYF
NA,TRBV12-3/TRBV12-4,TRBJ2-5,TRBD2,TGTGCCAGCAGTGATAGCGGGCAAGAGACCCAGTACTTC,CASSDSGQETQYF
NA,TRBV4-1,TRBJ2-5,TRBD2,TGCGCCAGCAGCCAAGGTCCGGGACTAGCGGGGGAGGAGACCCAGTACTTC,CASSQGPGLAGEETQYF
NA,TRBV29-1,TRBJ1-2,TRBD1,TGCAGCGTTGATGGCACAGGGGGCGAGGGCTATGGCTACACCTTC,CSVDGTGGEGYGYTF
few,TRBV20-1,TRBJ1-4,TRBD1,TGCAGTGCTAGTGACAGGGGTGGTGAAAAACTGTTTTTT,CSASDRGGEKLFF
NA,TRBV27,TRBJ2-5,NA,TGTGCCAGCAGTTCCTGGGGAGAGGTTAGAGAGACCCAGTACTTC,CASSSWGEVRETQYF
NA,TRBV29-1,TRBJ1-1,NA,TGCAGCGCCGGGGAGGGGGTCGGGACTGAAGCTTTCTTT,CSAGEGVGTEAFF
NA,TRBV19,TRBJ2-4,NA,TGTGCCAGTGCCCCCTGGCGGGACGGGAACATTCAGTACTTC,CASAPWRDGNIQYF
NA,TRBV5-1,TRBJ1-1,TRBD1,TGCGCCAGCAGCTCGGACAGGCCCACTGAAGCTTTCTTT,CASSSDRPTEAFF
once,TRBV5-4,TRBJ2-1,TRBD2,TGTGCCAGCAGCGCCGGACTAGCGAGCTCCTACAATGAGCAGTTCTTC,CASSAGLASSYNEQFF
once,TRBV20-1,TRBJ1-2,NA,TGCAGTGCTAGACCAGTCTATGGCTACACCTTC,CSARPVYGYTF
NA,TRBV28,TRBJ1-3,TRBD1,TGTGCCAGCAGTTCCCACAGGGGCGGGGGAAACACCATATATTTT,CASSSHRGGGNTIYF
NA,TRBV29-1,TRBJ2-7,TRBD2,TGCAGCGTTGAAGACCGCGGGAGCTACGAGCAGTACTTC,CSVEDRGSYEQYF
NA,TRBV5-1,TRBJ2-2,NA,TGCGCCAGCAGCTTGGGAGCACTAAATCTTAACACCGGGGAGCTGTTTTTT,CASSLGALNLNTGELFF
few,TRBV3-1/TRBV3-2,TRBJ1-4,TRBD1,TGTGCCAGCAGCCAAGATCAAGGGGGACAGGGACGGGAAAAACTGTTTTTT,CASSQDQGGQGREKLFF
few,TRBV12-3/TRBV12-4,TRBJ1-6,NA,TGTGCCAGCAGGAAACAGAATTCACCCCTCCACTTT,CASRKQNSPLHF
NA,TRBV6-6,TRBJ2-6,NA,TGTGCCAGCAGTATCGACAGGTCTGGGGCCAACGTCCTGACTTTC,CASSIDRSGANVLTF
NA,TRBV7-9,TRBJ1-4,NA,TGTGCCAGCAGCTTAGAGGGGGAAAAACTGTTTTTT,CASSLEGEKLFF
NA,TRBV5-1,TRBJ1-2,NA,TGCGCCAGCACCTTCGGCCAGGCCTATGGCTACACCTTC,CASTFGQAYGYTF
few,TRBV5-1,TRBJ1-4,NA,TGCGCCAGCAGCGGGCAGGGGACGAATGAAAAACTGTTTTTT,CASSGQGTNEKLFF
NA,TRBV9,TRBJ1-4,NA,TGTGCCAGCAGCGTAGTACCAGGGGAAAAACTGTTTTTT,CASSVVPGEKLFF